This TCR beta chain appears in the sequencing data of a study of radiotherapy plus CTLA-4 blockade in lung cancer. About the research overall: Objective responses were recorded in roughly 20% of patients, with disease control recorded in 31%.

Study results and limitations: Tumor-derived TCR clones expanded in blood after radiotherapy plus ipilimumab.

The germline V gene has CDR1 MNHNS and CDR2 SASEGT. V was cut by 6 bases and J by 1 base, with 10 bases left in between. The CDR3 runs 13 residues. The assay was immunoSEQ multiplex PCR, and TCRdb's table has in-frame clones only and misses some. The data contain more than 75,000 clones, around 80% of them seen just once; the ten biggest clones take up about 25%. Remarks on this clone: Antigen specificity is unknown.

V and J are TRBV6-1 and TRBJ2-7; D gene unclear. Sequencing was performed on peripheral blood, taken from a patient treated with radiotherapy plus ipilimumab. This TCR was recovered from a human donor with non-small cell lung cancer that progressed on radiotherapy plus ipilimumab. CDR3 residues: CASRSADSYEQYV. The CDR3 nucleotides read TGTGCCAGCAGGTCAGCAGATTCCTACGAGCAGTACGTC.